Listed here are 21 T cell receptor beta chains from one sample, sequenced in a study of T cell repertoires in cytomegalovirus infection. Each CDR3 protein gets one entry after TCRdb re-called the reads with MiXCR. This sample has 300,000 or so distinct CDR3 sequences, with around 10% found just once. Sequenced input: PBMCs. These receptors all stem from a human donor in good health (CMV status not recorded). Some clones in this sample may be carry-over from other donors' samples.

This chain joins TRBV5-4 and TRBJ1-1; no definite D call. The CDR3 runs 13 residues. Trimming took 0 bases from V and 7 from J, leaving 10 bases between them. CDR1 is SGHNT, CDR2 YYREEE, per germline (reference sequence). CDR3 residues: CASSLGGQNEAFF. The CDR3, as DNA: TGTGCCAGCAGCTTGGGGGGTCAGAATGAAGCTTTCTTT.

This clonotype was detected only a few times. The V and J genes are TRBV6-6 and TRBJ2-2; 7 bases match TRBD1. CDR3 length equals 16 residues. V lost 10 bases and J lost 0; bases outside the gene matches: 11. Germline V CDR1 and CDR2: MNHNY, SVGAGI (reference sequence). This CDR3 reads CATLLPGTANTGELFF. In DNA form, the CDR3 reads TGTGCCACTCTCCTCCCCGGGACAGCGAACACCGGGGAGCTGTTTTTT.

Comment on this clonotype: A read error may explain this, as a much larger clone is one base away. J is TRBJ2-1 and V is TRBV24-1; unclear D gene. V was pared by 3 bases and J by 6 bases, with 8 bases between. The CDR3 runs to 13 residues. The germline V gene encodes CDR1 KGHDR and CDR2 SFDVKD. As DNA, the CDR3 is TGTGCCACCAGTGATCCTATCTGCAATGAGCAGTTCTTC. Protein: CATSDPICNEQFF.

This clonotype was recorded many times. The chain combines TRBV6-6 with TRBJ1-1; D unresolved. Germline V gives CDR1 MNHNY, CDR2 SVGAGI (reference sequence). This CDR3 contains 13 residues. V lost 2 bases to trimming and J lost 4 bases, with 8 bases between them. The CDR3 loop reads CASSYRAGTEAFF. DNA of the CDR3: TGTGCCAGCAGTTACCGAGCAGGCACTGAAGCTTTCTTT.

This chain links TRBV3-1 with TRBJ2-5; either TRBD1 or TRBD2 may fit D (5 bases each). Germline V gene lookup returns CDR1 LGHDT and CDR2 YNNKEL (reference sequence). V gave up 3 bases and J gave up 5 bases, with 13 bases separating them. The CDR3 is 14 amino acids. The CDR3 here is CASSQGERWETQYF. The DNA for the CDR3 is TGTGCCAGCAGCCAGGGGGAGCGATGGGAGACCCAGTACTTC.

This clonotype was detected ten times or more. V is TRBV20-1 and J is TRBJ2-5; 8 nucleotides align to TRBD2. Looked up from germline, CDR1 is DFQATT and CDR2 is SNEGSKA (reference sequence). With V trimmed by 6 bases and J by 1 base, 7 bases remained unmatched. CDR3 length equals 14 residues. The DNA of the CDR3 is TGCAGTGCCGATCTCCGGGGGGGCCAAGAGACCCAGTACTTC. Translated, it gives CSADLRGGQETQYF.

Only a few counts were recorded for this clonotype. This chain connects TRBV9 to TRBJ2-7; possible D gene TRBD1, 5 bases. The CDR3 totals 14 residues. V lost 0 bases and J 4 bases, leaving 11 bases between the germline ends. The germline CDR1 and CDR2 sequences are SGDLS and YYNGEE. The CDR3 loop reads CASSVDLDMYEQYF. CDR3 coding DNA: TGTGCCAGCAGCGTAGATCTGGACATGTACGAGCAGTACTTC.

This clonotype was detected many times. The chain's CDR3 is CSARAGDYGYTF. CDR3 nucleotides: TGCAGTGCTAGAGCAGGAGACTATGGCTACACCTTC. The genes are TRBV20-1 and TRBJ1-2; no clear D. The CDR3 has 12 amino acids. CDR1 and CDR2 from the germline V gene are DFQATT and SNEGSKA (reference sequence). V gave up 1 base and J gave up 3 bases, with 6 bases separating them.

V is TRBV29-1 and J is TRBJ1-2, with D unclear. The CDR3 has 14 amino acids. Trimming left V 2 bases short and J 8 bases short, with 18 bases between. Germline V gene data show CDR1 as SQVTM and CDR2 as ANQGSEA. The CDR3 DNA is TGCAGCGTTGAAAAAGGAAGGGCGGGATTAGGCTACACCTTC. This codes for CSVEKGRAGLGYTF. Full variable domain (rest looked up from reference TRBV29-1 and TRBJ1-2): SAVISQKPSRDICQRGTSLTIQCQVDSQVTMMFWYRQQPGQSLTLIATANQGSEATYESGFVIDKFPISRPNLTFSTLTVSNMSPEDSSIYLCSVEKGRAGLGYTFGSGTRLTVV.

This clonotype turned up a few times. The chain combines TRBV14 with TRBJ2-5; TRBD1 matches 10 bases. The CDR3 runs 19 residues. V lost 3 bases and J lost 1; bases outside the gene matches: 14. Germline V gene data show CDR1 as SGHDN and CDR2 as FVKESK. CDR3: CASSHLPLWTGGGQETQYF. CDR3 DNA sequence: TGTGCCAGCAGCCACCTTCCGCTATGGACAGGGGGGGGCCAAGAGACCCAGTACTTC.

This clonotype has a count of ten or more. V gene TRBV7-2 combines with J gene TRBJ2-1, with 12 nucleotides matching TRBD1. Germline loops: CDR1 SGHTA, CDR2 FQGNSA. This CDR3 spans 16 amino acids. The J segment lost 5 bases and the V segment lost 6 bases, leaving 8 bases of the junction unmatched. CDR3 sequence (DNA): TGTGCCAGCAGGTCGGGGACAGGGGGCGCCCACAATGAGCAGTTCTTC. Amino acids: CASRSGTGGAHNEQFF.

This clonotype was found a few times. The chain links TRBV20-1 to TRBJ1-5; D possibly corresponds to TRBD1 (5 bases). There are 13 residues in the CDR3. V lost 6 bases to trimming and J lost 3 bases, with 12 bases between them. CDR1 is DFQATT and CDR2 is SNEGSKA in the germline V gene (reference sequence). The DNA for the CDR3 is TGCAGTGCCTCGCCAGGGCTCAATCAGCCCCAGCATTTT. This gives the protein CSASPGLNQPQHF.

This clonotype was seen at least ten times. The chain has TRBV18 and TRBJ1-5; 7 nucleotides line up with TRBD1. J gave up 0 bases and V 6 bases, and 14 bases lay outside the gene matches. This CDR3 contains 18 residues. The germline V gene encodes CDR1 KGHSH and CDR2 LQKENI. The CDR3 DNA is TGTGCCAGCTCCCACTACCTCCCGGGACAGCTTAGCAATCAGCCCCAGCATTTT. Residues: CASSHYLPGQLSNQPQHF.

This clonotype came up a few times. The CDR3 reads CSVEEWEGNTEAFF. CDR3 nucleotides: TGCAGCGTTGAAGAGTGGGAGGGGAACACTGAAGCTTTCTTT. The chain couples TRBV29-1 to TRBJ1-1; no reliable D call. The CDR3 runs 14 residues. CDR1 and CDR2 (germline): SQVTM, ANQGSEA. V was clipped by 0 bases and J by 1 base, with 9 bases between them.

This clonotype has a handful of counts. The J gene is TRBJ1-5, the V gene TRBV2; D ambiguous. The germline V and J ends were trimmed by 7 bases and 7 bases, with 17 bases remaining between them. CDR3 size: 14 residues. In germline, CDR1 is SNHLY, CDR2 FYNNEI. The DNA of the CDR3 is TGTGCCAGCAAACCCGGCCCCGGGAGGCAGCCCCAGCATTTT. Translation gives CASKPGPGRQPQHF.

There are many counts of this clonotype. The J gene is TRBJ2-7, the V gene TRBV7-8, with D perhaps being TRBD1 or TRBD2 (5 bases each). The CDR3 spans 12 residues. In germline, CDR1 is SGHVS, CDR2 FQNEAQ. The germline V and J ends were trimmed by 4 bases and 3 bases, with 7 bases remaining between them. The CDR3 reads CASSWGNYEQYF. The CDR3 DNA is TGTGCCAGCAGCTGGGGGAACTACGAGCAGTACTTC.

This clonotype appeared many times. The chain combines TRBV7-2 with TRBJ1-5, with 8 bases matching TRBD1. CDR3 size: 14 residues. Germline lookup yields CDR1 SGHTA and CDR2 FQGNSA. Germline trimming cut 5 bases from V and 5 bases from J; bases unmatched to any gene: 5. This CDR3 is CASSTGQGHQPQHF. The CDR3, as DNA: TGTGCCAGCAGCACAGGACAGGGACATCAGCCCCAGCATTTT.

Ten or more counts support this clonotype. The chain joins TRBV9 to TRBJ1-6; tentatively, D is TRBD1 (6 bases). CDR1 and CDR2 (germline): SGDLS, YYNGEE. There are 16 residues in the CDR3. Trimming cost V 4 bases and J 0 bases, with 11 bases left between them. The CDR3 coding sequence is TGTGCCAGCAGCACCCAGGGGAACTCCTATAATTCACCCCTCCACTTT. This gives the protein CASSTQGNSYNSPLHF.

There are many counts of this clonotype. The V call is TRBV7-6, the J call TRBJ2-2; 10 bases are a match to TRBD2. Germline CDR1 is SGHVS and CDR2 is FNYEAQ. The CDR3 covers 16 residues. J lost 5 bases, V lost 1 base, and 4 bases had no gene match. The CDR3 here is CASSLGTSGITGELFF. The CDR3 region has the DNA TGTGCCAGCAGCTTAGGGACTAGCGGAATTACCGGGGAGCTGTTTTTT.

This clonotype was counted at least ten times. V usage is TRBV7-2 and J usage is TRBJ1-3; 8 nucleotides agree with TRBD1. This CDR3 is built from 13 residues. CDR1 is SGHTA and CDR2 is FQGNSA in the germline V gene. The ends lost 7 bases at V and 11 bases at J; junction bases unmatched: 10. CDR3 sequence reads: CASTTGAYVPIYF. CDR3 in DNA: TGTGCCAGCACGACAGGGGCCTACGTCCCCATATATTTT. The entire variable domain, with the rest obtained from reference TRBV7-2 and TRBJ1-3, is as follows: GAGVSQSPSNKVTEKGKDVELRCDPISGHTALYWYRQSLGQGLEFLIYFQGNSAPDKSGLPSDRFSAERTGGSVSTLTIQRTQQEDSAVYLCASTTGAYVPIYFGEGSWLTVV.

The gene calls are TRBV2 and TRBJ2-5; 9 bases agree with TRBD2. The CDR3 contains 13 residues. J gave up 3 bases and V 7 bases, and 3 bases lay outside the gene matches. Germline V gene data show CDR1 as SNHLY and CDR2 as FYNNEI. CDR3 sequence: CASTRTSEETQYF. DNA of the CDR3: TGTGCCAGCACCCGGACTAGCGAAGAGACCCAGTACTTC. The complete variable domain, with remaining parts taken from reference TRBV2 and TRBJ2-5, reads EPEVTQTPSHQVTQMGQEVILRCVPISNHLYFYWYRQILGQKVEFLVSFYNNEISEKSEIFDDQFSVERPDGSNFTLKIRSTKLEDSAMYFCASTRTSEETQYFGPGTRLLVL.